The source of this TCR beta chain is a study of blood T cell repertoires in COVID-19. Study-level background: Sites across the United States, Italy and Spain contributed samples from acute and convalescent COVID-19. T cells, B-cell-depleted T cells, or PBMCs supplied cDNA or gDNA.

As regards this clone: At one end, the junction sequence differs from germline, possibly due to a read error.

The authors' processing: Reference gene primer amplification gave nucleated cell count estimates. Repertoires were generated with immunoSEQ multiplex PCR, while TCRdb's copy carries only in-frame clones and drops some. V and J calls and clone size follow that table, whereas D and trimming were derived from the DNA. The data show roughly 41,000 clones, 87% seen once. The CDR3 has 16 amino acids. Per germline, CDR1 SQVTM and CDR2 ANQGSEA. This chain links TRBV29-1 with TRBJ1-1; D is perhaps TRBD1 (5 bases). The origin of this receptor is a human donor in a cohort sampled during active COVID-19. The sequenced sample was peripheral blood. The CDR3 DNA is TGCAGCGTTCAAGAGCACGGGGGGGTAATGAACACTGAAGCTTTCTTT. Translation gives CSVQEHGGVMNTEAFF.